A single sample gave rise to the 31 T cell receptor beta chains below, sequenced in a study of shared clonotypes between healthy human individuals. Some clones are missing from TCRdb's copy, which holds only in-frame ones; the method was immunoSEQ multiplex PCR. This table holds 450,000 to 500,000 clones, 70% to 80% found once. Material: PBMCs. The receptors here all came from a woman aged 40 to 50 in good health. Some clones in this sample may be carry-over from other donors' samples.

V and J are TRBV19 and TRBJ2-1; 15 nucleotides align to TRBD2. This CDR3 is built from 16 residues. Germline assignment: CDR1 LNHDA and CDR2 SQIVND (reference sequence). V was clipped by 5 bases and J by 9 bases; unmatched bases: 8. In DNA form, the CDR3 reads TGTGCCAGTAGTGGGAGGACTAGCGGGAGGGGCGGTGAGCAGTTCTTC. Translating it yields CASSGRTSGRGGEQFF. The entire variable domain, with the rest obtained from reference TRBV19 and TRBJ2-1, is as follows: DGGITQSPKYLFRKEGQNVTLSCEQNLNHDAMYWYRQDPGQGLRLIYYSQIVNDFQKGDIAEGYSVSREKKESFPLTVTSAQKNPTAFYLCASSGRTSGRGGEQFFGPGTRLTVL.

The chain joins TRBV6-4 to TRBJ2-2; D is possibly TRBD1 (6 bases). The CDR3 extends over 12 amino acids. Germline CDR1 MRHNA, CDR2 SNTAGT. V was clipped by 5 bases and J by 6 bases, with 7 bases between them. The CDR3 region has the DNA TGTGCCAGCAGTCAGGGGCCCGGGGAGCTGTTTTTT. It encodes CASSQGPGELFF.

This clone showed up just a few times. The V call is TRBV5-6, the J call TRBJ1-2; D remains unclear. V lost 5 bases and J 4 bases, leaving 18 bases between the germline ends. Germline CDR1 and CDR2: SGHDT and YYEEEE. CDR3 length equals 15 residues. The CDR3 protein is CASSRWSVKVYGYTF. As DNA, the CDR3 is TGTGCCAGCAGTCGGTGGTCGGTCAAAGTCTATGGCTACACCTTC.

The CDR3 DNA reads as TGTGCCAGCAGCACCCGAGAGGACGGCTACACCTTC. Its protein is CASSTREDGYTF. The chain joins TRBV28 to TRBJ1-2; D is unresolved. The CDR3 runs 12 residues. CDR1 is MDHEN, CDR2 SYDVKM, per germline. V lost 6 bases and J lost 8, with 13 bases in between.

V is TRBV2 and J is TRBJ2-7; 10 bases line up with TRBD2. The CDR3 is made up of 17 amino acids. V trimming: 3 bases; J trimming: 0 bases; junction bases outside the gene matches: 8. Germline lookup yields CDR1 SNHLY and CDR2 FYNNEI. CDR3 region: CASSEGLAGGLSYEQYF. In DNA, the CDR3 is TGTGCCAGCAGTGAGGGATTAGCGGGAGGCCTCTCCTACGAGCAGTACTTC.

The chain uses TRBV10-3 and TRBJ1-2, with 9 bases that match TRBD1. With 4 bases clipped from V and 8 bases from J, the junction kept 11 bases outside the gene matches. The CDR3 sequence is 15 residues long. CDR1 and CDR2 from the germline V gene are ENHRY and SYGVKD. The CDR3 bases are TGTGCCATCAGTGCCGGCCCCCGACAGGGGGACGGCTACACCTTC. Encoded protein: CAISAGPRQGDGYTF.

The V call is TRBV7-6, the J call TRBJ2-6; D is unresolved. Trimming stripped 5 bases from V and 5 bases from J, with 22 bases between. The CDR3 spans 18 residues. The germline CDR1 and CDR2 sequences are SGHVS and FNYEAQ. In DNA, the CDR3 is TGTGCCAGCAGCGAGCACATTGACTCACAAAGTCGGGCCAACGTCCTGACTTTC. Translating it yields CASSEHIDSQSRANVLTF.

About this clone itself: This may be a read error: a much more frequent sequence differs by one nucleotide. J is TRBJ1-1 and V is TRBV27; no clear D gene. Trimming took off 2 bases at V and 3 bases at J, with 7 bases between the two ends. The CDR3 extends over 13 amino acids. The germline CDR1 and CDR2 sequences are MNHEY and SMNVEV (reference sequence). CDR3 DNA: TGTGCCAGCAGTTTAACCCTGGACACTGAAGCTTTCTTT. Amino acids: CASSLTLDTEAFF.

The rearrangement uses TRBV7-9 and TRBJ2-3; TRBD2 aligns across 12 bases. The CDR3 sequence is 15 residues long. V dropped 1 base and J dropped 5; count of bases not matched to a gene: 1. Per germline, CDR1 SEHNR and CDR2 FQNEAQ (reference sequence). As DNA, the CDR3 is TGTGCCAGCAGCTTAGGACTAGCGGGAGTAGATACGCAGTATTTT. Translated: CASSLGLAGVDTQYF.

The V gene is TRBV5-4, the J gene TRBJ2-7; 9 positions match TRBD2. CDR1 and CDR2 (germline): SGHNT, YYREEE (reference sequence). The CDR3 length is 16 residues. Trimming removed 3 bases from V and 6 bases from J; junction bases left unmatched: 13. CDR3 nucleotides: TGTGCCAGCAGCTGGGGGACCGGGACTAGCTTTTCCGAGCAGTACTTC. Encoded protein: CASSWGTGTSFSEQYF. Variable domain in full (rest from reference TRBV5-4 and TRBJ2-7): ETGVTQSPTHLIKTRGQQVTLRCSSQSGHNTVSWYQQALGQGPQFIFQYYREEENGRGNFPPRFSGLQFPNYSSELNVNALELDDSALYLCASSWGTGTSFSEQYFGPGTRLTVT.

The gene calls are TRBV5-1 and TRBJ2-5; D call uncertain. The CDR3 covers 12 residues. The V end was cut by 4 bases, the J end by 1 base, with 5 bases between. Per germline, CDR1 SGHRS and CDR2 YFSETQ. The CDR3 sequence: CASSVGQETQYF. CDR3 bases: TGCGCCAGCAGCGTGGGCCAAGAGACCCAGTACTTC.

The chain couples TRBV5-1 to TRBJ2-5; 10 bases are shared with TRBD1. The length of the CDR3 is 16 residues. With V trimmed by 2 bases and J by 4 bases, 8 bases remained unmatched. Per germline, CDR1 SGHRS and CDR2 YFSETQ. The CDR3 bases are TGCGCCAGCAGCTTCGACAGGGGGCTTATTGGAGAGACCCAGTACTTC. It yields the protein CASSFDRGLIGETQYF.

This chain joins TRBV27 and TRBJ2-7; a weak D match, TRBD1 (5 bases). The V gene lost 5 bases and the J gene lost 4 bases, with 9 bases spanning the gap. The germline V gene has CDR1 MNHEY and CDR2 SMNVEV (reference sequence). This CDR3 has 12 residues. The CDR3 sequence is CASSTTGYEQYF. For the CDR3, the DNA is TGTGCCAGCAGTACCACAGGATACGAGCAGTACTTC.

About this clone itself: Compared with germline, one end of the junction differs, possibly owing to a read error. This chain uses TRBV6-5 with TRBJ1-5; 7 nucleotides align to TRBD1. The CDR3 extends over 14 amino acids. Germline V gene lookup returns CDR1 MNHEY and CDR2 SVGAGI. This CDR3 reads CAGSRQGGNQPQHF. The CDR3 bases are TGTGCCGGCAGCCGACAGGGAGGCAATCAGCCCCAGCATTTT.

Only one count was recorded for this clone. The rearrangement joins TRBV27 to TRBJ2-5; 11 bases are a match to TRBD2. The germline CDR1 and CDR2 sequences are MNHEY and SMNVEV (reference sequence). The CDR3 loop spans 15 amino acids. The J segment lost 5 bases and the V segment lost 7 bases, leaving 9 bases of the junction unmatched. The CDR3 reads CASMGSGRARETQYF. Here the CDR3 DNA reads TGTGCCAGCATGGGTAGCGGGAGGGCCCGGGAGACCCAGTACTTC.

The V and J genes are TRBV27 and TRBJ2-1; 14 bases line up with TRBD2. Trimming at V came to 7 bases and at J to 10 bases, leaving 18 bases not matched to a gene. The CDR3 extends over 18 amino acids. Germline V gives CDR1 MNHEY, CDR2 SMNVEV (reference sequence). The CDR3 DNA reads TGTGCCAGCACCTATGAACCTCCCGGGACTAGCGGGGGTACCGAGCAGTTCTTC. This sequence encodes CASTYEPPGTSGGTEQFF.

A word on this clone: A far larger clone is one nucleotide away, so this likely arose from a read error. The rearrangement uses TRBV7-9 and TRBJ2-3; D is ambiguous. The CDR3 is 14 amino acids. From germline, CDR1 is SEHNR and CDR2 FQNEAQ (reference sequence). The V end was cut by 5 bases, the J end by 0 bases, with 9 bases between. The CDR3 loop is CASSPTTSTDTQYF. Written as DNA, the CDR3 is TGTGCCAGCAGCCCTACAACTAGCACAGATACGCAGTATTTT.

This sequence joins TRBV7-2 and TRBJ2-2; possible D gene TRBD2, 6 bases. The CDR3 runs to 15 residues. The germline gives CDR1 SGHTA, CDR2 FQGNSA. The V and J ends lost 1 base and 1 base respectively, with 7 bases between them. As DNA, the CDR3 is TGTGCCAGCAGCTTAGAGGGAGGGAACACCGGGGAGCTGTTTTTT. Encoded protein: CASSLEGGNTGELFF.

In its sample, this clone was seen once. This chain uses TRBV30 with TRBJ2-5; TRBD2 aligns across 13 bases. V shed 1 base and J 2 bases; nucleotides not matched to a gene: 7. Germline CDR1 is GTSNPN and CDR2 is SVGIG (reference sequence). This CDR3 has 17 amino acids. CDR3: CAWSAGTSGVPQETQYF. The DNA of the CDR3 is TGTGCCTGGAGTGCCGGGACTAGCGGGGTCCCACAAGAGACCCAGTACTTC.

Note on this clone: Other nucleotide sequences from this sample produce the same CDR3. The V and J genes are TRBV4-1 and TRBJ1-2; D unclear. Germline assignment: CDR1 MGHRA and CDR2 YSYEKL. Between the trimmed V and J ends, which lost 0 bases and 2 bases, there was a span of 10 bases. This CDR3 has 15 amino acids. The CDR3 reads CASSQDPGGNYGYTF. As DNA, the CDR3 is TGCGCCAGCAGCCAAGATCCGGGCGGGAACTATGGCTACACCTTC.

This chain connects TRBV18 to TRBJ2-7; D gene uncertain. There are 14 residues in the CDR3. Germline V gene lookup returns CDR1 KGHSH and CDR2 LQKENI. Trimming removed 5 bases at V and 0 bases at J, with 11 bases between. The CDR3 here is CASSKDGNSYEQYF. The CDR3 DNA sequence: TGTGCCAGCTCAAAGGACGGAAACTCCTACGAGCAGTACTTC.

As to this clone: A far larger clone is just one base off, so this is likely a read error. The rearrangement uses TRBV4-3 and TRBJ2-5, with D possibly TRBD2 on 6 matching bases. Trimming removed 3 bases at V and 11 bases at J, with 25 bases between. The germline V gene has CDR1 LGHNA and CDR2 YSLEER. This CDR3 spans 16 amino acids. As DNA, the CDR3 is TGCGCCAGCAGCCAGGGATTATCGGGACTCCGGGCCGGGCAGTACTTC. Protein product: CASSQGLSGLRAGQYF.

J is TRBJ2-3 and V is TRBV28; D ambiguous. This CDR3 comprises 11 residues. Trimming shortened V by 5 bases and J by 3 bases, and 3 bases separated the two germline ends. Germline V gives CDR1 MDHEN, CDR2 SYDVKM. The CDR3 sequence is CASSPTDTQYF. In nucleotides, the CDR3 is TGTGCCAGCAGTCCAACAGATACGCAGTATTTT.

The chain has TRBV7-9 and TRBJ2-5; 8 bases match TRBD1. Germline V gene data show CDR1 as SEHNR and CDR2 as FQNEAQ (reference sequence). The V gene end was trimmed by 3 bases and the J gene end by 1 base; junction bases not matched to a gene: 4. The CDR3 consists of 15 residues. The CDR3 DNA is TGTGCCAGCAGCTTGGAACAGGGGGGCCAAGAGACCCAGTACTTC. It codes for CASSLEQGGQETQYF.

The chain uses TRBV27 and TRBJ2-5; 11 bases line up with TRBD1. Unmatched junction bases numbered 3, after V lost 5 bases and J lost 1 base. Germline-derived CDR1 and CDR2 are MNHEY and SMNVEV (reference sequence). This CDR3 contains 15 residues. DNA for the CDR3: TGTGCCAGCAGTGACGGGACAGGGGGCCAAGAGACCCAGTACTTC. Protein: CASSDGTGGQETQYF.

The table lists this clone with a few counts. The rearrangement uses TRBV7-2 and TRBJ2-1; 9 bases agree with TRBD2. From germline, CDR1 is SGHTA and CDR2 FQGNSA. Trimming took 3 bases from V and 5 from J; bases not matched to a gene: 5. The CDR3 contains 15 residues. The CDR3 nucleotides read TGTGCCAGCAGCTTTAGCGGGAGTAATAACAATGAGCAGTTCTTC. It is translated as CASSFSGSNNNEQFF.

Written as DNA, the CDR3 is TGTGCCAGCAGCTTTAGGGGGGGGCCTCAGCCCCAGCATTTT. Encoded protein: CASSFRGGPQPQHF. The rearrangement joins TRBV7-2 to TRBJ1-5, with D possibly matching TRBD1 (6 bases). Germline CDR1 is SGHTA and CDR2 is FQGNSA. With 3 bases removed from V and 6 bases from J, the gap between germline ends came to 12 bases. The CDR3 spans 14 residues.

The chain is built from TRBV5-8 and TRBJ1-1; D may be TRBD1 (5 bases). CDR3 length equals 13 residues. CDR1 is SGHTS and CDR2 is YDEGEE in the germline V gene. V shed 0 bases and J shed 7 bases, with 10 bases lying between them. This CDR3 is CASSLDRTIEAFF. In DNA form, the CDR3 reads TGTGCCAGCAGCTTGGACAGGACGATTGAAGCTTTCTTT.

The V and J genes are TRBV28 and TRBJ2-7; D tentatively reads TRBD1 or TRBD2 (5 bases each). Germline V CDR1 and CDR2: MDHEN, SYDVKM. This CDR3 has 15 residues. Trimming pared 4 bases from V and 9 bases from J, leaving 22 bases between. The CDR3 coding sequence is TGTGCCAGCAGTTCGTCCGGGACGGTGACTTTCGGGCAGTACTTC. Protein product: CASSSSGTVTFGQYF.

The chain couples TRBV5-1 to TRBJ2-3, with 14 positions matching TRBD2. The junction had 7 bases not matched to a gene; V was cut back by 4 bases and J by 6 bases. Germline CDR1 is SGHRS and CDR2 is YFSETQ. The CDR3 runs 16 residues. The CDR3 protein is CASSPGTSGSGDTQYF. The CDR3 DNA reads TGCGCCAGCAGCCCCGGGACTAGCGGGAGTGGGGATACGCAGTATTTT.

A remark on this clone: It is likely a read error: a sequence one base away is far more abundant. The rearrangement links TRBV2 to TRBJ2-2; D tentatively fits TRBD1 or TRBD2 (5 bases each). The CDR3 sequence is 15 residues long. CDR1 and CDR2 (germline): SNHLY, FYNNEI. The CDR3 sequence: CASSPPAAGAGELSF. CDR3 bases: TGTGCCAGCAGTCCACCAGCAGCCGGGGCCGGGGAGCTGTCTTTT.